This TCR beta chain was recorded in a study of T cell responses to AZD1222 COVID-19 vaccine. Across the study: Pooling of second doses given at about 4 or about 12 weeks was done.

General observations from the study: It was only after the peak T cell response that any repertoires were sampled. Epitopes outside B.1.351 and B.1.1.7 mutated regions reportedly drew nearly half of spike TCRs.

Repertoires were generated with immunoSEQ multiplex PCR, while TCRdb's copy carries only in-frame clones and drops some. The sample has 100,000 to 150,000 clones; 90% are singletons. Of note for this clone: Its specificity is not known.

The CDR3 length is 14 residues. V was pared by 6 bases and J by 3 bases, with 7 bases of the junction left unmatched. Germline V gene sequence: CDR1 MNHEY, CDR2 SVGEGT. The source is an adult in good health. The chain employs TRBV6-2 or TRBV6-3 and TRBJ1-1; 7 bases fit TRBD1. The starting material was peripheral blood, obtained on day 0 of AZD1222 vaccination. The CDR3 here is CASSHADRDTEAFF. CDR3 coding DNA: TGTGCCAGCAGCCATGCTGACAGGGACACTGAAGCTTTCTTT.